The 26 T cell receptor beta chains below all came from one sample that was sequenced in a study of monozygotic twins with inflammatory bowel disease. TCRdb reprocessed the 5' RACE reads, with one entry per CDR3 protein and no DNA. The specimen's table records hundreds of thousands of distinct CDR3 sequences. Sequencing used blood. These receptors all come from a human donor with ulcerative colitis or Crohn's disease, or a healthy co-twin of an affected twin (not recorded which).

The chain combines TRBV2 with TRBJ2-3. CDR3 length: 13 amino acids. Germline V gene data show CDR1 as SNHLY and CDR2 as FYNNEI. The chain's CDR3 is CASVRANTDTQYF.

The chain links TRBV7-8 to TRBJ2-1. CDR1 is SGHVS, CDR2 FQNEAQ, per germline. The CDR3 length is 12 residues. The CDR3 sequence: CASSLGSDEQFF.

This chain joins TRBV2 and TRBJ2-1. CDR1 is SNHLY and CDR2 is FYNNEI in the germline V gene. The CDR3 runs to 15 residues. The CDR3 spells CASSEEKASYNEQFF.

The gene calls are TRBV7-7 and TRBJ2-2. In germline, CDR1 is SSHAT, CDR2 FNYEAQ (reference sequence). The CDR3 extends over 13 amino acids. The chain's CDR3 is CASSAQYTGELFF. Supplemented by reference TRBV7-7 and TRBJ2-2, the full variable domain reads GAGVSQSPRYKVTKRGQDVTLRCDPISSHATLYWYQQALGQGPEFLTYFNYEAQPDKSGLPSDRFSAERPEGSISTLTIQRTEQRDSAMYRCASSAQYTGELFFGEGSRLTVL.

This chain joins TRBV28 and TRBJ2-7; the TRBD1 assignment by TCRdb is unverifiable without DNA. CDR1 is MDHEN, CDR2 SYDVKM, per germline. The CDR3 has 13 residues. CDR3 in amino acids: CASSGGGIYEQYF.

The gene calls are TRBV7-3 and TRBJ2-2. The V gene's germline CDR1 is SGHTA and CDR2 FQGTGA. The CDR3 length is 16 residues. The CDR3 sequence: CASSSTLFANTGELFF.

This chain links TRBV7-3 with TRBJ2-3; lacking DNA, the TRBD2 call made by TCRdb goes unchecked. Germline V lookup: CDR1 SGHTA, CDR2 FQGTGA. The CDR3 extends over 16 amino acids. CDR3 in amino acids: CASSPSGSVSTDTQYF.

CDR3 amino acids: CASSLGGGGDYNEQFF. The chain combines TRBV19 with TRBJ2-1; TCRdb's D gene call, TRBD1, goes unchecked for lack of DNA. The CDR3 totals 16 residues. Germline CDR1 and CDR2: LNHDA and SQIVND (reference sequence).

CDR3 in amino acids: CASSTRKAPEQYF. This chain joins TRBV19 and TRBJ2-7; TCRdb reports TRBD1, a call that lacks DNA to check it against. The CDR3 runs to 13 residues. Germline CDR1 LNHDA, CDR2 SQIVND (reference sequence).

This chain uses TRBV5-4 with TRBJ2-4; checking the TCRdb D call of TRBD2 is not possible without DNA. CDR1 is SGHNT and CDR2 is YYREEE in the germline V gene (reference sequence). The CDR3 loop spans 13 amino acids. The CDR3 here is CASSLNREDIQYF.

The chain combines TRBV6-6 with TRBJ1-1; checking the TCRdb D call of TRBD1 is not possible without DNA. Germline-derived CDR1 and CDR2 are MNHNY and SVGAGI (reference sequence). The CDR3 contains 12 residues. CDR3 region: CATQGQGSQAFF.

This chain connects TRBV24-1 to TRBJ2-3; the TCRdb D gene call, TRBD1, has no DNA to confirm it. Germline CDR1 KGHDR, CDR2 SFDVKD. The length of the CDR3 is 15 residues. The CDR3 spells CATSGGDRITDTQYF.

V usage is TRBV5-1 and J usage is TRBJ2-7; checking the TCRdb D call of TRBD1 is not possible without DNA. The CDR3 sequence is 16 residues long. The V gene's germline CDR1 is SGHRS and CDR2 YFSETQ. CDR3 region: CASSLAGGGAAYEQYF. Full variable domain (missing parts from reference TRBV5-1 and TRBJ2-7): KAGVTQTPRYLIKTRGQQVTLSCSPISGHRSVSWYQQTPGQGLQFLFEYFSETQRNKGNFPGRFSGRQFSNSRSEMNVSTLELGDSALYLCASSLAGGGAAYEQYFGPGTRLTVT.

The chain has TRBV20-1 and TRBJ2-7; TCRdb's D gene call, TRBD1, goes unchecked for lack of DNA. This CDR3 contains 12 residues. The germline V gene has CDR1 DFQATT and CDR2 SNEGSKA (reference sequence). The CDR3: CSGGARTGEQYF.

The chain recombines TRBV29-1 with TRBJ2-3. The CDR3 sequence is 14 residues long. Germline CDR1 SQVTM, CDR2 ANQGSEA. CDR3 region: CSVEARSSTDTQYF.

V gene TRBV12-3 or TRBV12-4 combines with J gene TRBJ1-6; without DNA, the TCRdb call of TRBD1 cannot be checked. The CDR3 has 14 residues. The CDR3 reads CASSPGTGDSPLHF.

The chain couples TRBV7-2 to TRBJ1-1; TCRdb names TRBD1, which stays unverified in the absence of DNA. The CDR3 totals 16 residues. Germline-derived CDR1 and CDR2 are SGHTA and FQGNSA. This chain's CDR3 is CASSLARTGLDTEAFF.

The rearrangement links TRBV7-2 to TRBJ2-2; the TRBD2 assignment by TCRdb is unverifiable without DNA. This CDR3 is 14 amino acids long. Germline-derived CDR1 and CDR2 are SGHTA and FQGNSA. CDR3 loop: CASSWGVRTGELFF.

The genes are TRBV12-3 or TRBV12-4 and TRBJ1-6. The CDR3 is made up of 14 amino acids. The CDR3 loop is CASGLAGDNSPLHF.

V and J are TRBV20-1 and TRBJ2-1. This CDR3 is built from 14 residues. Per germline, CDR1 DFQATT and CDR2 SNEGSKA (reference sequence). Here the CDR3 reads CSAEDEAAYNEQFF.

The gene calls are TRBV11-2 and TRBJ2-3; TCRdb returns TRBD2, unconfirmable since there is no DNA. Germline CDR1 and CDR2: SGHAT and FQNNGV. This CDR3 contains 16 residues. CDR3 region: CASSLITSGTTDTQHF.

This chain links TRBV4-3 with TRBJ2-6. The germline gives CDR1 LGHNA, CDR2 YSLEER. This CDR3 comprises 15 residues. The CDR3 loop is CASSQDGAGANVLTF.

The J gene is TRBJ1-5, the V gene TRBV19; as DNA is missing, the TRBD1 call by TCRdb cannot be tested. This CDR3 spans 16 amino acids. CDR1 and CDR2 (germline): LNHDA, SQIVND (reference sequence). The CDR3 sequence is CASSPGTGYSNQPQHF.

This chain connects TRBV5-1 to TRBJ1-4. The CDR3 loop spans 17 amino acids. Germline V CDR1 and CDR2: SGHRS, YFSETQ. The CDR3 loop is CASSGGPGSRYGEKLFF.

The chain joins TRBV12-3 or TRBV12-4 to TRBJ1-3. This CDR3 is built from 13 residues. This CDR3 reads CASSVGLGNTIYF.

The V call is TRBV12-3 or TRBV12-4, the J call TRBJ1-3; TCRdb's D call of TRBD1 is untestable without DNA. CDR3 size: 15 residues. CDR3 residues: CASSGQGRSGNTIYF.